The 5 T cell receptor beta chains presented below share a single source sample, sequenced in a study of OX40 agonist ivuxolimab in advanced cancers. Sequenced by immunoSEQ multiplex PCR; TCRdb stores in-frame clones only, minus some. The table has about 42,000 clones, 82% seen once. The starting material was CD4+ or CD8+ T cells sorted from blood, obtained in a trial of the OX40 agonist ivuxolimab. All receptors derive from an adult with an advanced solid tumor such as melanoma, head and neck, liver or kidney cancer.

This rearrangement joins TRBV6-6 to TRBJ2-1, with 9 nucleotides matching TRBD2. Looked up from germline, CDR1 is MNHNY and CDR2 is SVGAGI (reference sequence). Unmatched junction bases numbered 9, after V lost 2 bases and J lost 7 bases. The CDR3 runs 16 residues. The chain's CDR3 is CASSYDGGRAGNEQFF. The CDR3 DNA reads TGTGCCAGCAGTTACGATGGCGGGAGGGCAGGGAATGAGCAGTTCTTC.

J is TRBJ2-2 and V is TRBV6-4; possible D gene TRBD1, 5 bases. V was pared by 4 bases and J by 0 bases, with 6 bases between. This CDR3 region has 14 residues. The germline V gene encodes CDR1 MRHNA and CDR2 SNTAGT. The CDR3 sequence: CASSVGANTGELFF. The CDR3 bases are TGTGCCAGCAGTGTAGGGGCGAACACCGGGGAGCTGTTTTTT.

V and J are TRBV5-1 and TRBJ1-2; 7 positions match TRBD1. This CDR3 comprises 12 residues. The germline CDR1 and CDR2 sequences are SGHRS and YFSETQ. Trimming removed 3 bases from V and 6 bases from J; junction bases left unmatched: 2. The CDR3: CASSYDRDGYTF. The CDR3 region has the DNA TGCGCCAGCAGCTATGACAGGGATGGCTACACCTTC. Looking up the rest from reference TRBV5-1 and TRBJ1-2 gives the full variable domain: KAGVTQTPRYLIKTRGQQVTLSCSPISGHRSVSWYQQTPGQGLQFLFEYFSETQRNKGNFPGRFSGRQFSNSRSEMNVSTLELGDSALYLCASSYDRDGYTFGSGTRLTVV.

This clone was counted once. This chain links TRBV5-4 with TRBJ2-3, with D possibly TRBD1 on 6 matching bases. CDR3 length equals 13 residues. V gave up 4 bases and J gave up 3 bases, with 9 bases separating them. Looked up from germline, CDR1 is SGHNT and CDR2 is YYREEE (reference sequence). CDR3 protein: CASSPGTTDTQYF. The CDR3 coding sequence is TGTGCCAGCAGCCCCGGGACAACAGATACGCAGTATTTT.

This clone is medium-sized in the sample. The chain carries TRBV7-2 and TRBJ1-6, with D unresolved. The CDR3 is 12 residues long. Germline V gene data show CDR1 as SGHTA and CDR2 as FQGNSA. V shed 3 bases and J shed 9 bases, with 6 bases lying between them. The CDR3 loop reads CASSFAGSPLHF. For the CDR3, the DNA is TGTGCCAGCAGCTTCGCAGGTTCACCCCTCCACTTT.